These 3 T cell receptor beta chains originate from one sample sequenced in a study of blood T cell repertoires in COVID-19. The protocol was immunoSEQ multiplex PCR, while the TCRdb copy is restricted to in-frame clones and leaves out a portion. The sample lists 60,000 to 70,000 clones; about 86% were seen once. The specimen sequenced was peripheral blood. Receptors were obtained from a woman aged 60 to 75 with acute or convalescent COVID-19.

The rearrangement uses TRBV6-5 and TRBJ2-5; D unclear. With 2 bases removed from V and 9 bases from J, the gap between germline ends came to 10 bases. Germline V lookup: CDR1 MNHEY, CDR2 SVGAGI. CDR3 size: 12 residues. The CDR3 DNA is TGTGCCAGCAGTTACGGTAAATCGGCCCAGTACTTC. Translation gives CASSYGKSAQYF.

This CDR3 is CASSPRQGNSPLHF. The CDR3 bases are TGTGCCAGCTCACCACGGCAGGGGAATTCACCCCTCCACTTT. The V gene is TRBV18, the J gene TRBJ1-6, with D possibly TRBD1 on 6 matching bases. The germline gives CDR1 KGHSH, CDR2 LQKENI. The CDR3 totals 14 residues. The germline V and J ends were trimmed by 1 base and 7 bases, with 8 bases remaining between them.

This chain connects TRBV7-9 to TRBJ1-3, with a tentative D call TRBD1 (5 bases). Germline V gene sequence: CDR1 SEHNR, CDR2 FQNEAQ (reference sequence). V gave up 2 bases and J gave up 0 bases, with 14 bases separating them. The length of the CDR3 is 17 residues. The chain's CDR3 is CASSLWMTVPSGNTIYF. CDR3 in DNA: TGTGCCAGCAGCTTATGGATGACAGTACCCTCTGGAAACACCATATATTTT.